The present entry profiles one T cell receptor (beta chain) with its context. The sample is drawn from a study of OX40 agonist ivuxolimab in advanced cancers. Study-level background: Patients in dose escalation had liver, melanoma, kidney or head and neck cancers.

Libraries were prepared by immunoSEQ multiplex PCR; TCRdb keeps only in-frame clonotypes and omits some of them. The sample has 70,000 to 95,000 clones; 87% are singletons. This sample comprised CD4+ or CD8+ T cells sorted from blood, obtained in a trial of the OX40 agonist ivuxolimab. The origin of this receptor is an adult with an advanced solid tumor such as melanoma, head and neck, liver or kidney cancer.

The CDR3 coding sequence is TGTGCCAGCAGCCCGACTAGCGGGAGGACCGAGCAGTACTTC. This sequence encodes CASSPTSGRTEQYF. V gene TRBV7-2 combines with J gene TRBJ2-7; 13 bases map to TRBD2. V shed 5 bases and J 6 bases; nucleotides not matched to a gene: 4. This CDR3 has 14 amino acids. CDR1 is SGHTA and CDR2 is FQGNSA in the germline V gene.